These 20 T cell receptor beta chains originate from one sample sequenced in a study of T cell changes during pregnancy in multiple sclerosis. Sequencing was performed with immunoSEQ multiplex PCR; in TCRdb, only in-frame clones are kept and a portion is missing. The sample includes some 45,000 clones, 70% to 90% of them seen just once. Sequences were derived from CD4+ T cells from peripheral blood mononuclear cells, sampled after pregnancy. The receptors derive from a female donor with multiple sclerosis, enrolled in a pregnancy study.

The rearrangement joins TRBV9 to TRBJ2-7; the D gene is possibly TRBD2 (7 bases). CDR3 size: 15 residues. Germline CDR1 reads SGDLS; CDR2 reads YYNGEE. V was trimmed by 2 bases and J by 0 bases, leaving 12 bases between them. The CDR3 is CASSVGGASSYEQYF. The CDR3 nucleotides read TGTGCCAGCAGCGTTGGGGGGGCCAGCTCCTACGAGCAGTACTTC.

The chain links TRBV27 to TRBJ1-1, with unresolved D. The germline gives CDR1 MNHEY, CDR2 SMNVEV (reference sequence). V dropped 6 bases and J dropped 6 bases, with 20 bases sitting between them. This CDR3 comprises 15 residues. The CDR3 sequence is CASRELGGGFPEAFF. The CDR3 bases are TGTGCCAGCAGAGAGTTGGGAGGAGGATTCCCTGAAGCTTTCTTT.

The V and J genes are TRBV4-3 and TRBJ2-5; 13 positions agree with TRBD2. V shed 5 bases, J shed 2 bases, and the junction held 11 bases outside the gene matches. The CDR3 consists of 18 residues. Per the germline V gene, CDR1 is LGHNA and CDR2 is YSLEER. CDR3 sequence: CASSSRLILAGGQETQYF. CDR3 coding DNA: TGCGCCAGCAGCTCCCGGCTAATACTAGCGGGGGGGCAAGAGACCCAGTACTTC.

The chain uses TRBV5-1 and TRBJ1-1; D not resolved. From germline, CDR1 is SGHRS and CDR2 YFSETQ. The CDR3 consists of 13 residues. V lost 0 bases and J lost 1, with 4 bases in between. The CDR3 reads CASSLGGNTEAFF. The CDR3 nucleotides read TGCGCCAGCAGCTTGGGCGGGAACACTGAAGCTTTCTTT.

The chain uses TRBV6-6 and TRBJ1-1; D is possibly TRBD1 (6 bases). This CDR3 is built from 14 residues. Trimming removed 6 bases at V and 2 bases at J, with 13 bases between. CDR1 is MNHNY and CDR2 is SVGAGI in the germline V gene (reference sequence). CDR3 coding DNA: TGTGCCAGCAGGAGGGGGGGCACAAACACTGAAGCTTTCTTT. As protein: CASRRGGTNTEAFF.

This clone showed up just a few times. V usage is TRBV15 and J usage is TRBJ1-1; possible D gene TRBD1, 5 bases. The germline V gene encodes CDR1 LNHNV and CDR2 YYDKDF (reference sequence). The CDR3 spans 13 residues. V lost 4 bases, J lost 5 bases, and 11 bases lay in between. CDR3 protein: CATSTDSETEAFF. For the CDR3, the DNA is TGTGCCACCAGCACTGACAGCGAGACTGAAGCTTTCTTT. Looking up the rest from reference TRBV15 and TRBJ1-1 gives the full variable domain: DAMVIQNPRYQVTQFGKPVTLSCSQTLNHNVMYWYQQKSSQAPKLLFHYYDKDFNNEADTPDNFQSRRPNTSFCFLDIRSPGLGDTAMYLCATSTDSETEAFFGQGTRLTVV.

The CDR3 sequence is CASSPSGRGKGYTF. The CDR3 DNA is TGTGCCAGCAGTCCTTCCGGCAGGGGCAAAGGCTACACCTTC. The chain carries TRBV6-6 and TRBJ1-2, with a weak D call TRBD1 (6 bases). The CDR3 covers 14 residues. The germline V and J ends were trimmed by 5 bases and 8 bases, with 18 bases remaining between them. The germline CDR1 and CDR2 sequences are MNHNY and SVGAGI (reference sequence).

J is TRBJ1-1 and V is TRBV9, with 7 bases fitting TRBD1. Trimming removed 4 bases from V and 6 bases from J; junction bases left unmatched: 15. CDR3 size: 16 residues. Germline CDR1 and CDR2: SGDLS and YYNGEE. The CDR3 DNA is TGTGCCAGCAGCCCCCGGGACAGCGGCCGTTTGTCTGAAGCTTTCTTT. This codes for CASSPRDSGRLSEAFF.

A note on this clone: The germline gene is not matched at one end of the junction; a read error may be the cause. The sample contains more than one DNA sequence encoding this CDR3. This rearrangement joins TRBV30 to TRBJ2-7, with D perhaps TRBD2 (7 bases). The length of the CDR3 is 14 residues. Germline values: CDR1 GTSNPN, CDR2 SVGIG (reference sequence). The CDR3 DNA is TGCGCCTGGAACCCAAGGGGGGAGGGCTACGAGCAGTACTTC. It is translated as CAWNPRGEGYEQYF.

V is TRBV6-6 and J is TRBJ1-2; 8 nucleotides agree with TRBD1. This CDR3 has 15 amino acids. CDR1 MNHNY and CDR2 SVGAGI come from the germline V gene (reference sequence). J lost 4 bases, V lost 3 bases, and 7 bases had no gene match. The CDR3 nucleotides read TGTGCCAGCAGTTATCTCAGGGGGCTGCGCTATGGCTACACCTTC. This gives the protein CASSYLRGLRYGYTF.

The CDR3 nucleotides are TGTGCCAGCAGCTTCGGACTAGGGGAGACCCAGTACTTC. This sequence encodes CASSFGLGETQYF. This rearrangement joins TRBV7-3 to TRBJ2-5, with TRBD2 matching 7 bases. This CDR3 is built from 13 residues. J lost 5 bases, V lost 3 bases, and 3 bases had no gene match. CDR1 is SGHTA, CDR2 FQGTGA, per germline.

CDR3 region: CASSLGGPLDTQYF. The CDR3 DNA sequence: TGTGCCAGCAGCTTAGGAGGGCCCCTAGATACGCAGTATTTT. V usage is TRBV11-2 and J usage is TRBJ2-3, with a weak D call TRBD2 (5 bases). V was cut by 1 base and J by 5 bases, with 10 bases left in between. The CDR3 is 14 residues long. In germline, CDR1 is SGHAT, CDR2 FQNNGV.

V gene TRBV2 combines with J gene TRBJ1-2; 7 nucleotides align to TRBD1. The CDR3 runs 16 residues. V dropped 6 bases and J dropped 4; count of bases not matched to a gene: 14. Germline V gene lookup returns CDR1 SNHLY and CDR2 FYNNEI. The DNA for the CDR3 is TGTGCCAGCAGAAAACAGGGACAGCACCCTCGCTATGGCTACACCTTC. It translates to CASRKQGQHPRYGYTF. The entire variable domain, with the rest obtained from reference TRBV2 and TRBJ1-2, is as follows: EPEVTQTPSHQVTQMGQEVILRCVPISNHLYFYWYRQILGQKVEFLVSFYNNEISEKSEIFDDQFSVERPDGSNFTLKIRSTKLEDSAMYFCASRKQGQHPRYGYTFGSGTRLTVV.

V is TRBV27 and J is TRBJ1-1; TRBD1 matches at 12 bases. Germline V gene sequence: CDR1 MNHEY, CDR2 SMNVEV (reference sequence). This CDR3 has 16 amino acids. Germline trimming cut 4 bases from V and 11 bases from J; bases unmatched to any gene: 14. The CDR3 coding sequence is TGTGCCAGCAGTTCCCCGCCGGGACAGGGGGCCAGGAGGGCTTTCTTT. It translates to CASSSPPGQGARRAFF.

V is TRBV9 and J is TRBJ2-3; D may be TRBD2 (5 bases). The germline CDR1 and CDR2 sequences are SGDLS and YYNGEE. V was clipped by 0 bases and J by 3 bases, with 8 bases between them. The CDR3 totals 14 residues. The CDR3: CASSVDPGTDTQYF. Here the CDR3 DNA reads TGTGCCAGCAGCGTAGATCCGGGGACAGATACGCAGTATTTT.

V usage is TRBV6-6 and J usage is TRBJ2-3; TRBD1 matches at 9 bases. The CDR3 has 14 amino acids. After removal of 8 bases from V and 1 base from J, the junction contained 4 bases not matched to a gene. CDR1 MNHNY and CDR2 SVGAGI come from the germline V gene (reference sequence). CDR3 in amino acids: CASSDRGRTDTQYF. CDR3 bases: TGTGCCAGCTCGGACAGGGGACGCACAGATACGCAGTATTTT.

This clone was seen once. V and J are TRBV4-1 and TRBJ1-2; no definite D call. Per germline, CDR1 MGHRA and CDR2 YSYEKL. V lost 3 bases and J 0 bases, leaving 8 bases between the germline ends. CDR3 length equals 14 residues. The CDR3 region is CASSQNIANYGYTF. As DNA, the CDR3 is TGCGCCAGCAGCCAGAACATCGCTAACTATGGCTACACCTTC.

The rearrangement links TRBV7-9 to TRBJ1-6; 8 bases map to TRBD1. Germline V lookup: CDR1 SEHNR, CDR2 FQNEAQ (reference sequence). This CDR3 is built from 14 residues. Germline trimming cut 1 base from V and 8 bases from J; bases unmatched to any gene: 1. CDR3 DNA sequence: TGTGCCAGCAGCTTAGAGACAGGGGATTCACCCCTCCACTTT. It encodes CASSLETGDSPLHF.

The chain is built from TRBV19 and TRBJ1-4; 10 bases agree with TRBD1. With 7 bases clipped from V and 6 bases from J, the junction kept 11 bases outside the gene matches. Per the germline V gene, CDR1 is LNHDA and CDR2 is SQIVND (reference sequence). The CDR3 loop spans 16 amino acids. This CDR3 is CASTNPRDRGDEKLFF. DNA for the CDR3: TGTGCCAGTACCAACCCACGGGACAGGGGTGATGAAAAACTGTTTTTT. Full variable domain (rest looked up from reference TRBV19 and TRBJ1-4): DGGITQSPKYLFRKEGQNVTLSCEQNLNHDAMYWYRQDPGQGLRLIYYSQIVNDFQKGDIAEGYSVSREKKESFPLTVTSAQKNPTAFYLCASTNPRDRGDEKLFFGSGTQLSVL.

The chain couples TRBV5-4 to TRBJ1-3; possibly TRBD1 for D (5 bases). CDR3 size: 14 residues. The ends were cut back, 3 bases at V and 8 bases at J, with 15 bases in the middle. Germline assignment: CDR1 SGHNT and CDR2 YYREEE (reference sequence). Written as DNA, the CDR3 is TGTGCCAGCAGCTACCGGGACTTTGACGACACCATATATTTT. It encodes CASSYRDFDDTIYF.